A single TCR beta chain is shown here with its context. Its antigen is as yet unknown. These data belong to a study of T-cell memory formation after mild COVID-19. Study details: Largely donor-specific sequence clusters came from a couple of donors.

Overall study results and limits: Clones that got smaller from day 15 to 85 had even CD4/CD8, while clones growing later tipped toward CD4+. The SARS-CoV-2 specificity of second-wave clones reaching peak at day 37 remained unverified.

Constant-segment primers were used for 5'RACE, and the resulting TCR alpha and TCR beta cDNA libraries carried sample barcodes and UMIs. MiXCR, run by TCRdb on the 5' RACE reads, gives a single entry per CDR3 protein. This sample has some 57,000 distinct CDR3 sequences; about 12% occur once, and the top ten carry approximately 26%. There are 16 residues in the CDR3. The germline V and J ends were trimmed by 0 bases and 7 bases, with 13 bases remaining between them. Germline CDR1 MNHEY, CDR2 SVGAGI. The sequenced material came from PBMCs or a T cell subset sorted from them (not recorded which). The clonotype originates from a man aged 18 to 29 who had mild COVID-19 (a few samples of this study predate the infection). Cell type and time point are not known. V gene TRBV6-5 combines with J gene TRBJ1-6, with D possibly matching TRBD1 (5 bases). The CDR3 region is CASSYSPSAGNSPLHF. CDR3 nucleotides: TGTGCCAGCAGTTACTCGCCTTCTGCAGGGAATTCACCCCTCCACTTT.